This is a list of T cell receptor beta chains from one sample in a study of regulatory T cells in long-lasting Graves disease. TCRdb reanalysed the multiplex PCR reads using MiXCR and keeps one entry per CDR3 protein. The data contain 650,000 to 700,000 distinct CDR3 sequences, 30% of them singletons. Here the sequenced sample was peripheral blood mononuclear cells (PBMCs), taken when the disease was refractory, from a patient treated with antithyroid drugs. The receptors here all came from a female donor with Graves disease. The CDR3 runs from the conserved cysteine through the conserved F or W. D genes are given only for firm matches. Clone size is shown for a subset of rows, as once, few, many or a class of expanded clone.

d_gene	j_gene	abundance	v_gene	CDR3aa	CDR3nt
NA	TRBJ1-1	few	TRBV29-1	CSVVRQNTEAFF	TGCAGCGTGGTGAGACAGAACACTGAAGCTTTCTTT
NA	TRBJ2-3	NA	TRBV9	CAPHKGPESTQYF	TGTGCCCCCCATAAGGGGCCCGAGAGTACGCAGTATTTT
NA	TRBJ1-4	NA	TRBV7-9	CASSTPIQGFNGEKLFF	TGTGCCAGCAGCACCCCCATTCAGGGGTTTAACGGTGAAAAACTGTTTTTT
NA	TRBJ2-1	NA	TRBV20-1	CSARRGFTYNEQFF	TGCAGTGCTAGAAGGGGCTTCACCTACAATGAGCAGTTCTTC
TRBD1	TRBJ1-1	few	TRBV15	CATSRDQVGQGIAFF	TGTGCCACCAGCAGAGATCAGGTGGGACAGGGAATAGCTTTCTTT
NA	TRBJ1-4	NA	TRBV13	CASSFRETDEKLFF	TGTGCCAGCAGCTTCAGGGAAACGGATGAAAAACTGTTTTTT
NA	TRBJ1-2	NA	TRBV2	CASSEKGAGYGYTF	TGTGCCAGCAGTGAAAAAGGGGCTGGCTATGGCTACACCTTC
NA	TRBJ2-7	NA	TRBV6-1	CASNIDPGPYEQYF	TGTGCCAGCAATATTGATCCGGGACCCTACGAGCAGTACTTC
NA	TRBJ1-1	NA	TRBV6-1	CASILGSKTEAFF	TGTGCCAGCATCCTTGGGAGCAAGACTGAAGCTTTCTTT
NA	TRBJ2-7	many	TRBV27	CASSPGPPRSSYEQYF	TGTGCCAGCAGTCCGGGACCGCCCAGGAGCTCCTACGAGCAGTACTTC